The 20 T cell receptor beta chains below come from one sample, sequenced in a study of shared clonotypes between healthy human individuals. Here immunoSEQ multiplex PCR was the method, and the copy in TCRdb shows in-frame clones only, minus some. The sample yields 2 million to 3 million clones, around 94% seen once. The sequencing sample was made of naive CD4+ T cells sorted from blood. The subset is: CD45RA+ positively selected. The origin of the receptors is a man between 18 and 29 years old in good health.

The chain recombines TRBV19 with TRBJ1-5, with 7 bases fitting TRBD1. CDR3 length equals 16 residues. From germline, CDR1 is LNHDA and CDR2 SQIVND (reference sequence). V shed 3 bases and J 1 base; nucleotides not matched to a gene: 6. The CDR3 loop reads CASSIGDRVSNQPQHF. The DNA of the CDR3 is TGTGCCAGTAGTATTGGTGACAGGGTCAGCAATCAGCCCCAGCATTTT.

CDR3 amino acids: CASSKSRAYEQYF. In DNA form, the CDR3 reads TGTGCCAGCAGCAAGTCTAGAGCCTACGAGCAGTACTTC. V usage is TRBV21-1 and J usage is TRBJ2-7; the tabulated D call, TRBD2, remains unverified against the DNA. TRBV21-1 is annotated as a pseudogene. The CDR3 sequence is 13 residues long.

J is TRBJ1-1 and V is TRBV19, with unresolved D. Germline loops: CDR1 LNHDA, CDR2 SQIVND (reference sequence). Between the trimmed V and J ends, which lost 4 bases and 2 bases, there was a span of 11 bases. The CDR3 contains 14 residues. The CDR3 coding sequence is TGTGCCAGTAGTACGGCCAGACTAAACACTGAAGCTTTCTTT. This gives the protein CASSTARLNTEAFF.

This clone was seen a single time. V usage is TRBV5-1 and J usage is TRBJ2-3; D is unresolved. The V end lost 0 bases, the J end lost 0 bases, and 11 bases lay between the germline ends. From germline, CDR1 is SGHRS and CDR2 YFSETQ. The CDR3 has 16 residues. CDR3 nucleotides: TGCGCCAGCAGCTTGGTCCCAACCGGTAGCACAGATACGCAGTATTTT. As protein: CASSLVPTGSTDTQYF. Supplemented by reference TRBV5-1 and TRBJ2-3, the full variable domain reads KAGVTQTPRYLIKTRGQQVTLSCSPISGHRSVSWYQQTPGQGLQFLFEYFSETQRNKGNFPGRFSGRQFSNSRSEMNVSTLELGDSALYLCASSLVPTGSTDTQYFGPGTRLTVL.

Only one count was recorded for this clone. The rearrangement joins TRBV7-3 to TRBJ2-2; 13 positions match TRBD2. J lost 5 bases, V lost 1 base, and 19 bases had no gene match. Germline V lookup: CDR1 SGHTA, CDR2 FQGTGA. The CDR3 contains 22 residues. CDR3 region: CASSLKTAKLAGGPGSTGELFF. The DNA of the CDR3 is TGTGCCAGCAGCTTAAAGACCGCAAAACTAGCGGGGGGGCCCGGTAGTACCGGGGAGCTGTTTTTT.

The chain joins TRBV5-5 to TRBJ2-7; D gene ambiguous. Germline CDR1 reads SGHKS; CDR2 reads YYEKEE (reference sequence). This CDR3 spans 15 amino acids. Trimming took off 5 bases at V and 0 bases at J, with 15 bases between the two ends. In DNA form, the CDR3 reads TGTGCCAGCAGGCGTTTCGACCGGAGCTCCTACGAGCAGTACTTC. Amino acid sequence: CASRRFDRSSYEQYF.

The CDR3 reads CASSSDRYSNEQFF. In nucleotides, the CDR3 is TGTGCCAGCAGCTCGGACAGGTATAGTAATGAGCAGTTCTTC. The chain is built from TRBV7-2 and TRBJ2-1, with 7 bases fitting TRBD1. V was clipped by 4 bases and J by 7 bases; unmatched bases: 7. Germline loops: CDR1 SGHTA, CDR2 FQGNSA. This CDR3 comprises 14 residues.

The chain combines TRBV6-4 with TRBJ1-2; perhaps TRBD1 as D (5 bases). Trimming left V 7 bases short and J 8 bases short, with 23 bases between. CDR3 length: 15 residues. CDR1 is MRHNA and CDR2 is SNTAGT in the germline V gene. This CDR3 reads CASKASGASRWGYTF. The CDR3 DNA follows: TGTGCCAGCAAGGCGAGTGGGGCCTCGCGTTGGGGCTACACCTTC.

The chain carries TRBV7-2 and TRBJ1-1; D is unresolved. V was clipped by 2 bases and J by 6 bases, with 7 bases between them. The CDR3 runs 12 residues. Germline V gene sequence: CDR1 SGHTA, CDR2 FQGNSA. This CDR3 is CASSLSSPEAFF. The CDR3 DNA reads as TGTGCCAGCAGCTTATCTTCTCCTGAAGCTTTCTTT.

The genes are TRBV29-1 and TRBJ1-1; 7 bases are shared with TRBD1. CDR1 and CDR2 (germline): SQVTM, ANQGSEA. V lost 6 bases to trimming and J lost 0 bases; unmatched junction nucleotides: 7. The CDR3 runs 14 residues. CDR3 nucleotides: TGCAGCGTCAGGGGACAGCTCATGAACACTGAAGCTTTCTTT. This gives the protein CSVRGQLMNTEAFF.

The V gene is TRBV7-8, the J gene TRBJ2-3; D remains unclear. Germline V gene data show CDR1 as SGHVS and CDR2 as FQNEAQ. The CDR3 is made up of 11 amino acids. V lost 5 bases and J lost 12, with 12 bases in between. CDR3 residues: CASSQLDFQYF. The CDR3 DNA is TGTGCCAGCAGCCAACTGGATTTCCAGTATTTT.

The chain employs TRBV9 and TRBJ2-7, with D possibly matching TRBD2 (6 bases). This CDR3 has 14 amino acids. V lost 7 bases, J lost 5 bases, and 19 bases lay in between. Germline V lookup: CDR1 SGDLS, CDR2 YYNGEE. Here the CDR3 DNA reads TGTGCCAGCGCGTCGCGGGGATTCCTGGACGAGCAGTACTTC. This encodes CASASRGFLDEQYF.

This clone showed up just once. V gene TRBV5-1 combines with J gene TRBJ1-1; D unclear. The ends were cut back, 7 bases at V and 6 bases at J, with 16 bases in the middle. The V gene's germline CDR1 is SGHRS and CDR2 YFSETQ. This CDR3 is 13 amino acids long. CDR3 region: CASSEGGFAEAFF. The CDR3 bases are TGCGCCAGCTCGGAGGGAGGGTTCGCTGAAGCTTTCTTT.

The chain combines TRBV5-1 with TRBJ1-2, with D perhaps matching TRBD1 (6 bases). CDR1 and CDR2 from the germline V gene are SGHRS and YFSETQ. Trimming pared 4 bases from V and 1 base from J, leaving 14 bases between. The CDR3 sequence is 15 residues long. CDR3 in DNA: TGCGCCAGCAGCCCCTCAGGGGATATTAACTATGGCTACACCTTC. This codes for CASSPSGDINYGYTF.

This chain connects TRBV5-1 to TRBJ2-1; D assignment may be TRBD1 or TRBD2 (5 bases each). V lost 0 bases to trimming and J lost 3 bases, with 13 bases between them. The V gene's germline CDR1 is SGHRS and CDR2 YFSETQ. CDR3 length: 16 residues. The CDR3 bases are TGCGCCAGCAGCTTGGAAGGGACCAATAACTACAATGAGCAGTTCTTC. As protein: CASSLEGTNNYNEQFF. The variable domain in full, with the rest retrieved from reference TRBV5-1 and TRBJ2-1, is KAGVTQTPRYLIKTRGQQVTLSCSPISGHRSVSWYQQTPGQGLQFLFEYFSETQRNKGNFPGRFSGRQFSNSRSEMNVSTLELGDSALYLCASSLEGTNNYNEQFFGPGTRLTVL.

The chain uses TRBV5-1 and TRBJ2-5, with 10 bases matching TRBD1. The CDR3 is 14 residues long. Trimming at V came to 4 bases and at J to 5 bases, leaving 5 bases not matched to a gene. The V gene's germline CDR1 is SGHRS and CDR2 YFSETQ. The CDR3 region has the DNA TGCGCCAGCAGCGTGGGACAGGGGAGGGAGACCCAGTACTTC. Protein sequence: CASSVGQGRETQYF. Combining the CDR3 with reference TRBV5-1 and TRBJ2-5 gives the whole variable domain KAGVTQTPRYLIKTRGQQVTLSCSPISGHRSVSWYQQTPGQGLQFLFEYFSETQRNKGNFPGRFSGRQFSNSRSEMNVSTLELGDSALYLCASSVGQGRETQYFGPGTRLLVL.

The V and J genes are TRBV6-5 and TRBJ1-3; TRBD1 might be the D (6 bases). The CDR3 totals 13 residues. V dropped 10 bases and J dropped 4 bases, with 14 bases sitting between them. CDR1 MNHEY and CDR2 SVGAGI come from the germline V gene. This CDR3 is CATGGAKGNTIYF. The CDR3 bases are TGTGCCACCGGGGGGGCTAAAGGAAACACCATATATTTT.

The rearrangement uses TRBV6-5 and TRBJ2-7; D is unresolved. V lost 9 bases, J lost 2 bases, and 17 bases lay in between. CDR1 is MNHEY and CDR2 is SVGAGI in the germline V gene. The CDR3 spans 14 residues. CDR3: CASIDPTQAYEQYF. The CDR3 nucleotides are TGTGCCAGTATTGACCCGACCCAAGCCTACGAGCAGTACTTC.

Concerning this clone itself: Within the sample, other DNA sequences also encode this same CDR3. V and J are TRBV7-2 and TRBJ2-5; D may be TRBD2 (5 bases). CDR1 is SGHTA and CDR2 is FQGNSA in the germline V gene. CDR3 length equals 15 residues. V was clipped by 1 base and J by 1 base, with 10 bases between them. CDR3 protein: CASSLEGGLQETQYF. The CDR3, as DNA: TGTGCCAGCAGCTTAGAGGGCGGGCTCCAAGAGACCCAGTACTTC.

This clone came up a few times. The chain employs TRBV5-6 and TRBJ1-6, with 7 bases matching TRBD1. This CDR3 is built from 14 residues. Trimming cost V 4 bases and J 8 bases; bases outside gene matches: 6. The germline V gene has CDR1 SGHDT and CDR2 YYEEEE. CDR3 sequence reads: CASSPGTAYSPLHF. CDR3 nucleotides: TGTGCCAGCAGCCCGGGGACAGCTTATTCACCCCTCCACTTT.